One sample yielded the 8 T cell receptor beta chains listed below, sequenced in a study of blood T cells in healthy people across ages. With a J-beta primer mix and a sample-barcoded 5' primer, a second PCR ran about 7 to 11 cycles. Each CDR3 protein gets one entry after TCRdb re-called the 5' RACE reads with MiXCR. The sample lists more than 450,000 distinct CDR3 sequences, roughly a quarter occurring once. The same data also contributed to another study, on T cells of mothers and their children.

Material for sequencing was blood. All receptors derive from a boy aged 2-9 years in good health.

The chain links TRBV10-2 to TRBJ2-1, with 7 bases aligning to TRBD2. Germline V gene data show CDR1 as WSHSY and CDR2 as SAAADI. CDR3 length: 15 amino acids. Trimming removed 1 base from V and 4 bases from J; junction bases left unmatched: 4. CDR3 coding DNA: TGCGCCAGCAGTGAGTTAAGCGGGACTTACAATGAGCAGTTCTTC. Encoded protein: CASSELSGTYNEQFF.

The rearrangement uses TRBV13 and TRBJ2-5, with TRBD2 identical over 7 bases. Near its end, the DNA agrees better with TRBJ2-7, so the J call may be wrong. CDR3 length equals 15 residues. Germline V gives CDR1 PRHDT, CDR2 FYEKMQ (reference sequence). The CDR3 bases are TGTGCCAGCAGCCCGCGCCTCCGGGAGGCCTACGAGCAGTACTTC. Protein: CASSPRLREAYEQYF.

This clonotype was counted between two and nine times. This chain joins TRBV20-1 and TRBJ2-5, with a possible D match to TRBD2 (6 bases). The length of the CDR3 is 14 residues. Between the trimmed V and J ends, which lost 2 bases and 2 bases, there was a span of 12 bases. CDR1 and CDR2 from the germline V gene are DFQATT and SNEGSKA (reference sequence). The CDR3 nucleotides read TGCAGTGCTAGATTGACTAGAGTACAAGAGACCCAGTACTTC. Translated: CSARLTRVQETQYF.

This clonotype was detected a few times. V is TRBV15 and J is TRBJ2-3; 7 bases match TRBD2. This CDR3 is built from 16 residues. CDR1 and CDR2 (germline): LNHNV, YYDKDF (reference sequence). The trim removed 3 bases at V and 4 bases at J, leaving 10 bases unmatched. The CDR3 here is CATSRLLAEGADTQYF. The CDR3 DNA is TGTGCCACCAGCAGGCTGCTAGCGGAGGGAGCAGATACGCAGTATTTT.

This sequence joins TRBV29-1 and TRBJ2-1; TRBD2 matches 10 bases. The V gene's germline CDR1 is SQVTM and CDR2 ANQGSEA. V shed 4 bases, J shed 4 bases, and the junction held 4 bases outside the gene matches. The CDR3 loop spans 14 amino acids. CDR3 sequence reads: CSVAETSGYNEQFF. The CDR3 coding sequence is TGCAGCGTTGCTGAGACTAGCGGGTACAATGAGCAGTTCTTC.

Concerning this clonotype itself: The junction departs from germline at one end; a sequencing error may be responsible. The chain combines TRBV7-6 with TRBJ1-6; D uncertain. Germline-derived CDR1 and CDR2 are SGHVS and FNYEAQ. This CDR3 is built from 14 residues. The CDR3 nucleotides read TGTGCCAGCAGTTTAGTGCGGTATAATTCACCCCTCCACTTT. It translates to CASSLVRYNSPLHF.

In its sample, this clonotype was seen many times. One end of the junction is discordant with germline, which a read error may explain. The chain links TRBV7-9 to TRBJ2-7, with TRBD1 identical over 9 bases. CDR3 length: 14 residues. Germline V CDR1 and CDR2: SEHNR, FQNEAQ (reference sequence). The CDR3 region is CASSLGGQGYEQYF. As DNA, the CDR3 is TGTGCCAGCAGTTTAGGGGGACAGGGCTACGAGCAGTACTTC.

In this sample, this clonotype turned up a few times. This chain joins TRBV5-1 and TRBJ2-6; D uncertain. Germline CDR1 reads SGHRS; CDR2 reads YFSETQ. There are 14 residues in the CDR3. Trimming stripped 5 bases from V and 1 base from J, with 7 bases between. The CDR3 coding sequence is TGCGCCAGCAGACAGTTTTCTGGGGCCAACGTCCTGACTTTC. It is translated as CASRQFSGANVLTF.